This entry features one TCR beta chain sequence. Its target antigen remains unknown. No per-base quality is available; no much larger clone lies one base away. According to the germline V gene (reference sequence), CDR1 reads MNHNY and CDR2 reads SVGAGI. The CDR3 measures 14 amino acids from cysteine to phenylalanine. The kept DNA is CDR3 alone, 42 bases in frame from the first base. V loses 2 bases, J loses 3 bases, and the germline ends lie 7 bases apart. From each donor, a single peripheral blood sample of approximately 110 mL on average was drawn into heparinised tubes. Using a panel that included CD45RO, CCR7, CD25, CD127, CD95 and CD27, naive, central memory, regulatory and stem cell-like memory CD4+ T cells were sorted on a BD FACSAria II. Every sorted population had a purity above 98%. PBMCs were isolated immediately by Lymphoprep density gradient centrifugation and stained directly without culture. So that batch effects would be minimized, each experiment stained and sorted samples in pairs, pairing one healthy donor with one patient.

The entire amount of isolated RNA was reverse transcribed using the High Capacity cDNA Reverse Transcription Kit, so the sequenced TCRB transcripts were expressed ones. Deep immunoSEQ sequencing was performed on naive, central memory and regulatory T cell samples, with an average of roughly 3.5 million total reads per sample. Sorted cells were lysed in RLT buffer, and RNA was extracted using DNase-treated RNeasy Micro or Mini kits according to cell number. Each cell subset was processed on its own to prevent cross-contamination, while patient and healthy donor samples were processed together. TCRB sequences were amplified from cDNA with the immunoSEQ multiplex PCR, producing 87-bp fragments spanning the CDR3 region. Amplicons were sequenced on the Illumina HiSeq platform. Processing in the source paper ran as follows. PCR bias was corrected computationally using synthetic template baselines, and reads within Hamming distance 2 were collapsed, with unmergeable singletons discarded. By aligning reads against IMGT, V, D and J genes, CDR3 length, and insertions or deletions at six rearrangement sites were assigned. Clonotype counts were normalized to sorted cell number within each subset before computing true diversity and Gini coefficients with the tcR R package. Repertoire sharing was quantified using the overlap coefficient calculated on TCRB nucleotide sequences. As a proxy for the pre-selection repertoire, out-of-frame TCRB sequences from naive cells were analyzed. What TCRdb holds here is the immuneACCESS table cut down to in-frame rearrangements. Part of the clones is not present; checked against another copy, under half of the missing clones reflect an unresolved V gene, and the others are unexplained. Clone size and V and J calls were adopted from that table, with D and trimming inferred from the DNA. The sample includes roughly 220,000 clones, with 16% observed a single time. The ten largest clonotypes hold about 0.085% of the sample.

The sample comes from a study of beta chain features in type 1 diabetes (dated by TCRdb to the late 2010s). In the study overall: No differences in mean age, gender distribution, total cell number or subset yield were found between patients and healthy donors. A total of 90 million to 120 million sorted cells were examined across all samples, and a strong correlation was observed between cell number per subset and RNA yield. Naive and central memory subsets were obtained from all 28 donors, but regulatory and stem cell-like memory subsets were isolated from only 8 patients and roughly 8 healthy donors. In the study, TCRB repertoires of sorted circulating CD4+ T cell subsets from recently diagnosed type 1 diabetes patients were compared with those of matched healthy donors. What the authors observed across the whole study: Only small numbers of individuals were included in the HLA sub-analyses, which left unresolved whether HLA type had any influence on TCRB rearrangement. The naive, central memory and regulatory TCRB repertoires appeared to resemble one another more closely among patients than among healthy donors. PCR may preferentially amplify shorter templates, but because patient and control samples were amplified and corrected together, any resulting skew would affect both groups equally. A moderate but significant shortening of TCRB CDR3 length was observed in type 1 diabetes patients in all four CD4+ subsets. At VDJ recombination sites, type 1 diabetes patients had fewer insertions and more deleted nucleotides, which implies abnormalities in thymic rearrangement. Because cDNA rather than genomic DNA was sequenced, highly expressing activated cells could have been over-represented, although no difference in activation and CD3 levels was found between groups.

Recombination connected TRBV6-6 to TRBJ1-4, with the D segment identity uncertain. The sample was naive CD4+ T cells from blood. In the paper's terms, the cell subset or site label means: true naive CD4+ T cells. The clonotype comes from a man aged 25-40 years with type 1 diabetes. The nucleotide sequence is TGTGCCAGCAGTTACGGGGTGGCTAATGAAAAACTGTTTTTT. This codes for CASSYGVANEKLFF.